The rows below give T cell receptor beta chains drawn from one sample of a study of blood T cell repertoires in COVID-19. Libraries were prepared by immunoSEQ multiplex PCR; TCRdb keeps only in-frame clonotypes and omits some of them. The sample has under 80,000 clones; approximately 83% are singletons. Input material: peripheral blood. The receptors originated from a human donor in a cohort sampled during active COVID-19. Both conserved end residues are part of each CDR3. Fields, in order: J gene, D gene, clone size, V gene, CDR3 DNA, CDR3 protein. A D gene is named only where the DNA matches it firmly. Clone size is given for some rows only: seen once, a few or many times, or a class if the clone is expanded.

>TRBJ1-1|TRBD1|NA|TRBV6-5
TGTGCCAGCATTCTGACAGGGAGACACACTGAAGCTTTCTTT
CASILTGRHTEAFF
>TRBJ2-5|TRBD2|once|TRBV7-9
TGTGCCAGCAGCAAAGCAAAGGTAGCGGGGCAAGAGACCCAGTACTTC
CASSKAKVAGQETQYF
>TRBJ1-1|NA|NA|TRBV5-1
TGCGCCAGCAGCTTGGGCGCGTTACCCAACACTGAAGCTTTCTTT
CASSLGALPNTEAFF
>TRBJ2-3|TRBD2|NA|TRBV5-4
TGTGCCAGCAGCTTGGCGAGGGTGCGGGGGGGAACAGATACGCAGTATTTT
CASSLARVRGGTDTQYF
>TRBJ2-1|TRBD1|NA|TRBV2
TGTGCCAGCAGTCATGACAGGGACCTGACAAACTACAATGAGCAGTTCTTC
CASSHDRDLTNYNEQFF
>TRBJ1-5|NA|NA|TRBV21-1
TGTGCCAGCAGCAATGGCAAGAACCTCAATCAGCCCCAGCATTTT
CASSNGKNLNQPQHF
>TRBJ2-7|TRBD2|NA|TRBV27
TGTGCCAGCAGTGGGGGGGACGCCTACGAGCAGTACTTC
CASSGGDAYEQYF
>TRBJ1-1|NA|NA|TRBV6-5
TGTGCCAGCAGTTACTCTCCCAGGAACACTGAAGCTTTCTTT
CASSYSPRNTEAFF
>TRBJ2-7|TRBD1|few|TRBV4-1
TGCGCCAGCAGCCCGGGACAGCAGACCTACGAGCAGTACTTC
CASSPGQQTYEQYF
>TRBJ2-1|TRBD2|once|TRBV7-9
TGTGCCAGCAGCGGAAATAGCGGGGGGGCTGCGGATGAGCAGTTCTTC
CASSGNSGGAADEQFF
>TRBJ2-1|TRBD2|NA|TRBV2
TGTGCCAGCAGCGTTACTAGCGGGGGGGCCTGGAATGAGCAGTTCTTC
CASSVTSGGAWNEQFF
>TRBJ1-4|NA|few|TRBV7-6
TGTGCCAGCAGCCTAGAGGCGGGGGCTAATGAAAAACTGTTTTTT
CASSLEAGANEKLFF
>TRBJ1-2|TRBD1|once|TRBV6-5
TGTGCCAGCAGTTGGGACAGTAACTATGGCTACACCTTC
CASSWDSNYGYTF
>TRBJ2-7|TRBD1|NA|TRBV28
TGTGCCAGCAGTGGGACAGAATACTCCTACGAGCAGTACTTC
CASSGTEYSYEQYF
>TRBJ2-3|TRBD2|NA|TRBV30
TGTGCCTGGAGTGTATCGGCTAGCGGGGGACCAGATACGCAGTATTTT
CAWSVSASGGPDTQYF
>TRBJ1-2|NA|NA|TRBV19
TGTGCCAGTAGCAGACCCAGGGTAGAGGCTCCCTATGGCTACACCTTC
CASSRPRVEAPYGYTF
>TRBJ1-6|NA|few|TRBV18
TGTGCCAGCTCACCAGCTTCCACCCGCTCAGGTCTGGGCTCACCCCTCCACTTT
CASSPASTRSGLGSPLHF
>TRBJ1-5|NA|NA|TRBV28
TGTGCCAGCAGGGCCCGGGTTAGCAATCAGCCCCAGCATTTT
CASRARVSNQPQHF
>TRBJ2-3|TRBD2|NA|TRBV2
TGTGCCAGCAGGGCCGGGACTAGCGGGGCCCATACGCAGTATTTT
CASRAGTSGAHTQYF
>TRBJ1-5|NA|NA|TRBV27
TGTGCCAGCAGTTTATTTTCCCCGGGAAGCCCCAGTATTAGCAATCAGCCCCAGCATTTT
CASSLFSPGSPSISNQPQHF
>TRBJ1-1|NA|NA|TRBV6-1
TGTGCCAGCAGTGAAGGCGCAGGGTATGGAACTGAAGCTTTCTTT
CASSEGAGYGTEAFF
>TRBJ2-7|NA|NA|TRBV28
TGTGCCAGCAGTTTGTACTCCTACGAGCAGTACTTC
CASSLYSYEQYF
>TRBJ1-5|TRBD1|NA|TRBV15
TGTGCCACCAGCAGAGATAGGGGACAGGGGTCTCATCAGCCCCAGCATTTT
CATSRDRGQGSHQPQHF
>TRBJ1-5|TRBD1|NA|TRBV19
TGTGCCAGTAGTATCCGGGACAGAAATCAGCCCCAGCATTTT
CASSIRDRNQPQHF
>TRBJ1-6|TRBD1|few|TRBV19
TGTGCCAGTAGGCAACAGGGGGCGGGTAATTCACCCCTCCACTTT
CASRQQGAGNSPLHF
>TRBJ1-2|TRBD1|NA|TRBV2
TGTGCCAGCAGCCGGGACAGGGCTCATGATGGCTACACCTTC
CASSRDRAHDGYTF
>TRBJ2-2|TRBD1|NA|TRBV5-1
TGCGCCAGCAGCTTGGTACAGGGGGACACCGGGGAGCTGTTTTTT
CASSLVQGDTGELFF
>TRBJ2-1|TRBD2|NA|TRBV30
TGTGCCTGGAGTAGGCCGGGGGACTACCTGAGCTCCTACAATGAGCAGTTCTTC
CAWSRPGDYLSSYNEQFF
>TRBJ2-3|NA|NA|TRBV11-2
TGTGCCAGCAGCTTAAGGGGGCGGGGGGACACAGATACGCAGTATTTT
CASSLRGRGDTDTQYF
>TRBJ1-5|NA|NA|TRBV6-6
TGTGCCAGCAGTTTCTGGGGGGATCAGCCCCAGCATTTT
CASSFWGDQPQHF
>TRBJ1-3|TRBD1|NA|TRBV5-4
TGTGCCAGCAGCATGGACAGGGTCGGAAACACCATATATTTT
CASSMDRVGNTIYF
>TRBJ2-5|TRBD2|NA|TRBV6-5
TGTGCCAGCAGGACCCCCCGCGGGGGGCGGGAGACCCAGTACTTC
CASRTPRGGRETQYF
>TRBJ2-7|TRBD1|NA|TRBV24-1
TGTGCCACCAGTGGGACAGGGCCCTACGAGCAGTACTTC
CATSGTGPYEQYF
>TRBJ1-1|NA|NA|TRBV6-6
TGTGCCAGCAGCGGGGGGAGGGCGAGTACTGAAGCTTTCTTT
CASSGGRASTEAFF
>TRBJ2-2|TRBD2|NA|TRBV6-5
TGTGCCAGCAGTTCCCCGGGACTAGCGGGCACCGGGGAGCTGTTTTTT
CASSSPGLAGTGELFF
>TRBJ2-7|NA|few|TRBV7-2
TGTGCCAGCAGCTCCCGACTAGACTCGATTACCTCCTACGAGCAGTACTTC
CASSSRLDSITSYEQYF
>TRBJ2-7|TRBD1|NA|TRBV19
TGTGCCAGTAGTCGGAGGACAGGGGAGGTTTACGAGCAGTACTTC
CASSRRTGEVYEQYF
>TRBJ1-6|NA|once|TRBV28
TGTGCCAGCAGGACCGGGGGGTCCTATAATTCACCCCTCCACTTT
CASRTGGSYNSPLHF
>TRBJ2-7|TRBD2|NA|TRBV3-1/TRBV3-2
TGTGCCAGCAGCCAAGAGGGACTAGCCCCAAGCTCCTACGAGCAGTACTTC
CASSQEGLAPSSYEQYF
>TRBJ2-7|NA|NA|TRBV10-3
TGTGCCATCAGTGATAGGGCGGGGACCTACGAGCAGTACTTC
CAISDRAGTYEQYF
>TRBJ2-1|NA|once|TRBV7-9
TGTGCCAGCAGCTTGGAGCTCGATGAGCAGTTCTTC
CASSLELDEQFF
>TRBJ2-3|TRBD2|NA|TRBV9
TGTGCCAGCAGCGTTATCGGGGGGTATAGCACAGATACGCAGTATTTT
CASSVIGGYSTDTQYF
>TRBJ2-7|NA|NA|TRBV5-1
TGCGCCAGCAGCTTGGGCCCAGGGGATTGGTACGAGCAGTACTTC
CASSLGPGDWYEQYF
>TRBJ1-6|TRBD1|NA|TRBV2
TGTGCCGGGGAGACGGGACAGGGGAATTCACCCCTCCACTTT
CAGETGQGNSPLHF
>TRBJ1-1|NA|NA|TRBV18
TGTGCCAGCTCACCCCCCTTGAACACTGAAGCTTTCTTT
CASSPPLNTEAFF
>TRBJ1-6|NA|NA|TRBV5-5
TGTGCCAGCAGCTTCGGTCCTTTAGGGGTTTCACCCCTCCACTTT
CASSFGPLGVSPLHF
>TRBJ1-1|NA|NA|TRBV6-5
TGTGCCAGCAGAGCAGGAATGAACACTGAAGCTTTCTTT
CASRAGMNTEAFF
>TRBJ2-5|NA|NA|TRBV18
TGTGCCAGCTCACCACCATTAGCGACCCAGTACTTC
CASSPPLATQYF
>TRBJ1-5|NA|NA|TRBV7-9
TGTGCCAGCAGCGCCTTGGAGGGCGCAAATCAGCCCCAGCATTTT
CASSALEGANQPQHF
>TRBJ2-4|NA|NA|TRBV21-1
TGCGCCAGCAGCAAACGTAATAAGGGGACAGGGAAGCGAAACATTCAGTACTTC
CASSKRNKGTGKRNIQYF
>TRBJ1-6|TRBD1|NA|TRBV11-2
TGTGCCAGCAGCCCGCGGACAGGACACGGTACTTATAATTCACCCCTCCACTTT
CASSPRTGHGTYNSPLHF